Listed below are T cell receptor beta chains from one sample, sequenced in a study of cytomegalovirus exposure and HLA in healthy donors. Assay used: immunoSEQ multiplex PCR; TCRdb lists only in-frame clones, some missing. In the table there are some 150,000 clones, about four fifths of which are singletons. The sample taken for sequencing was PBMCs. The receptors derive from a woman between 45 and 60 years old in good health and CMV-seronegative. Each CDR3 is given with its conserved first and last residue. A D gene is named only where the DNA matches it firmly. Expanded clones are given a class, and other clones once, few, many or no size at all.

j_gene,abundance,v_gene,d_gene,CDR3nt,CDR3aa
TRBJ1-2,-,TRBV28,-,TGTGCCAGCAGTTTTTCTAATGGGGCGTGGGGCTACACCTTC,CASSFSNGAWGYTF
TRBJ1-1,once,TRBV6-6,TRBD1,TGTGCCAGCAGTCCTCGGGGACAGAAAGAAGCTTTCTTT,CASSPRGQKEAFF
TRBJ1-1,-,TRBV10-1,-,TGCGCCAGCAGTGGGGGTCCACAGGGTAATCCTTTCTTT,CASSGGPQGNPFF
TRBJ1-2,-,TRBV6-5,-,TGTGCCAGCAGTGCAGGGGTTTATGGCTACACCTTC,CASSAGVYGYTF
TRBJ1-1,-,TRBV19,TRBD1,TGTGCCAGTAGTAAAGGACAGGTGAACACTGAAGCTTTCTTT,CASSKGQVNTEAFF
TRBJ1-2,-,TRBV30,TRBD1,TGTGCCTGGAGTACAGGGGGGGTCGACTACACCTTC,CAWSTGGVDYTF
TRBJ2-1,-,TRBV9,TRBD2,TGTGCCAGCGGGCATAGCGGGGGGACCCGGGCGGATGAGCAGTTCTTC,CASGHSGGTRADEQFF
TRBJ1-4,few,TRBV9,TRBD1,TGTGCCAGCAGCGCCCCCGGACAGGGAAATGAAAAACTGTTTTTT,CASSAPGQGNEKLFF
TRBJ2-3,-,TRBV5-4,TRBD2,TGTGCCAGCAGCTTGGAGTTAGCGGGGCCGCGGACGGATACGCAGTATTTT,CASSLELAGPRTDTQYF
TRBJ2-6,-,TRBV25-1,-,TGTGCCAGCAGTGAATATGGGGACACCTCTGGGGCCAACGTCCTGACTTTC,CASSEYGDTSGANVLTF
TRBJ1-5,-,TRBV9,-,TGTGCCAGCAGCGTAGACGGGTATAGCAATCAGCCCCAGCATTTT,CASSVDGYSNQPQHF
TRBJ2-3,few,TRBV7-2,TRBD2,TGTGCCAGCAGCCCAGCCGCCGGACTAGGGGTGGGGGGTACGCAGTATTTT,CASSPAAGLGVGGTQYF
TRBJ1-1,-,TRBV7-8,TRBD1,TGTGCCAGCAGCCTCCGGGGACAGGGAGGGATGAACACTGAAGCTTTCTTT,CASSLRGQGGMNTEAFF
TRBJ1-5,-,TRBV19,TRBD1,TGTGCCAGTAGTATGACGTTGGGAACAGGGGGCGGTCAGCCCCAGCATTTT,CASSMTLGTGGGQPQHF
TRBJ1-2,-,TRBV27,TRBD1,TGTGCCAGCAGCAAGGGACAGGGAGTTGATGGCTACACCTTC,CASSKGQGVDGYTF
TRBJ1-5,-,TRBV28,-,TGTGCCAGCTTTTTTTACGAGGAGAAGGGCAATCAGCCCCAGCATTTT,CASFFYEEKGNQPQHF
TRBJ2-1,-,TRBV4-1,-,TGCGCCAGCAGCCAAGAAGCGGGTTACCGCAATGAGCAGTTCTTC,CASSQEAGYRNEQFF
TRBJ2-7,once,TRBV19,TRBD2,TGTGCCAGTTCCAATACGCGGGAGGGCCACGACGAGCAGTACTTC,CASSNTREGHDEQYF
TRBJ2-1,-,TRBV5-1,-,TGCGCCAGCAGCTTAGGGAGCGGACAGATCTACAATGAGCAGTTCTTC,CASSLGSGQIYNEQFF
TRBJ2-5,-,TRBV5-5,TRBD1,TGTGCCAGCAGCGTCCAACCTCAGGGGGCCACGGAGACCCAGTACTTC,CASSVQPQGATETQYF
TRBJ1-1,-,TRBV30,-,TGTGCCTGGAGTAAGGGGATAGTGAACACTGAAGCTTTCTTT,CAWSKGIVNTEAFF
TRBJ1-5,-,TRBV21-1,-,TGTGCCAGCAGCAAAGATGGAGCACTTAGCAATCAGCCCCAGCATTTT,CASSKDGALSNQPQHF
TRBJ1-2,-,TRBV15,-,TGTGCCACCAGCAGAGATCGGGCAGGGAACTATGGCTACACCTTC,CATSRDRAGNYGYTF
TRBJ1-1,-,TRBV29-1,-,TGCAGCGTTGGCCTCAGGGGTCTGAACACTGAAGCTTTCTTT,CSVGLRGLNTEAFF
TRBJ1-1,few,TRBV11-2,-,TGTGCCAGCAGCGTCCGGCAGGGGACCACTGAAGCTTTCTTT,CASSVRQGTTEAFF
TRBJ2-5,-,TRBV7-2,TRBD2,TGTGCCAGCAGCCCACTGACGAGCGGGAGAGGAGAGACCCAGTACTTC,CASSPLTSGRGETQYF
TRBJ2-2,-,TRBV10-2,TRBD2,TGCGCCAGCAGTCCAAGCGGGATTAACACCGGGGAGCTGTTTTTT,CASSPSGINTGELFF
TRBJ2-3,-,TRBV2,TRBD1,TGTGCCAGCATCGGGACAGGGATCCCAGATACGCAGTATTTT,CASIGTGIPDTQYF
TRBJ1-4,-,TRBV6-6,-,TGTGCCAGCAGAGCACAGGGAAATGAAAAACTGTTTTTT,CASRAQGNEKLFF
TRBJ2-7,-,TRBV27,-,TGTGCCAGCAGTTCCCCCGGCCAGGGGTCCTACGAGCAGTACTTC,CASSSPGQGSYEQYF
TRBJ2-7,-,TRBV7-9,-,TGTGCCAGCAGCTTAATGATCAGCTACGAGCAGTACTTC,CASSLMISYEQYF
TRBJ2-7,-,TRBV13,-,TGTGCCAGCAGCCTAAACTCCTACGAGCAGTACTTC,CASSLNSYEQYF
TRBJ2-7,-,TRBV27,-,TGTGCCAGCCAAAGCCTAAGCTCCTACGAGCAGTACTTC,CASQSLSSYEQYF
TRBJ2-7,-,TRBV7-2,TRBD2,TGTGCCAGCAGCGCTAGCGGGTACGAGCAGTACTTC,CASSASGYEQYF
TRBJ2-3,-,TRBV7-9,-,TGTGCCAGCAGCTTAGGGGGGGTCGTCGCAGATACGCAGTATTTT,CASSLGGVVADTQYF
TRBJ2-1,-,TRBV7-6,TRBD2,TGTGCCAGCAGCTTAGGGACTAGCTTAAGCTCCTACAATGAGCAGTTCTTC,CASSLGTSLSSYNEQFF
TRBJ1-2,-,TRBV29-1,-,TGCAGCGTTGCAGGTCCCGACAGATTCTATGGCTACACCTTC,CSVAGPDRFYGYTF
TRBJ2-7,-,TRBV13,TRBD2,TGTGCCAGCAGCTTAAGCGGGAGGGGGGCCTACGAGCAGTACTTC,CASSLSGRGAYEQYF
TRBJ2-7,-,TRBV5-4,TRBD1,TGTGCCAGCAGCTTGGGCCGGACAGGCGGGCCCCGCGAGCAGTACTTC,CASSLGRTGGPREQYF